Included here is one T cell receptor (beta chain) sequence, with context. CDR1 and CDR2 from the germline V gene are DFQATT and SNEGSKA (reference sequence). The CDR3 length is 10 residues. The V gene lost 5 bases and the J gene lost 4 bases, with 3 bases spanning the gap. Profiling relied on immunoSEQ multiplex PCR, and the TCRdb table lists in-frame clones only, not all of them. Of about 110,000 clones in the sample, around 83% were seen once. The data originate from a study of blood T cell repertoires in COVID-19. Study details: The study drew acute and convalescent COVID-19 samples from the United States, Italy and Spain.

Source material: peripheral blood. This clonotype was obtained from a woman of 80 years or more with active or convalescent COVID-19. The chain employs TRBV20-1 and TRBJ1-5; D not certain. The CDR3 is CSASNQPQHF. DNA of the CDR3: TGCAGTGCTTCTAATCAGCCCCAGCATTTT.